Presented here are 6 T cell receptor beta chains from one specimen sequenced in a study of cytomegalovirus exposure and HLA in healthy donors. 13 Jbeta primers and 60 Vbeta primers were used for the PCR. Some clones are missing from TCRdb's copy, which holds only in-frame ones; the method was immunoSEQ multiplex PCR. Among under 200,000 clones listed, approximately 80% were seen once. The sample comprised PBMCs. These receptors all stem from a man in his fifties or sixties in good health and CMV-seropositive.

The rearrangement joins TRBV7-9 to TRBJ2-1; tentatively, D is TRBD1 (6 bases). This CDR3 contains 15 residues. Germline V CDR1 and CDR2: SEHNR, FQNEAQ (reference sequence). The V gene lost 3 bases and the J gene lost 4 bases, with 13 bases spanning the gap. The CDR3 region is CASSLGRGRYNEQFF. DNA of the CDR3: TGTGCCAGCAGCTTGGGCAGGGGCCGGTACAATGAGCAGTTCTTC.

The chain recombines TRBV4-3 with TRBJ2-7, with a weak D call TRBD1 (5 bases). Trimming removed 4 bases from V and 4 bases from J, with 17 bases in between. The CDR3 has 15 residues. Germline-derived CDR1 and CDR2 are LGHNA and YSLEER. The CDR3 nucleotides read TGCGCCAGCAGCCTTTACAGGAACTCTAATTACGAGCAGTACTTC. This sequence encodes CASSLYRNSNYEQYF.

V gene TRBV7-2 combines with J gene TRBJ1-5, with D possibly TRBD1 on 6 matching bases. V lost 6 bases and J lost 2, with 14 bases in between. The CDR3 is made up of 15 amino acids. Germline V lookup: CDR1 SGHTA, CDR2 FQGNSA. In DNA, the CDR3 is TGTGCCAGCAGTACGGTGGCAGGGGGCAATCAGCCCCAGCATTTT. It codes for CASSTVAGGNQPQHF.

This clone occurred once. The chain uses TRBV5-6 and TRBJ1-2; D remains unclear. Per germline, CDR1 SGHDT and CDR2 YYEEEE. V lost 0 bases, J lost 8 bases, and 5 bases lay in between. The CDR3 consists of 11 residues. The CDR3 DNA sequence: TGTGCCAGCAGCTTGGCCACAGGCTACACCTTC. Translated: CASSLATGYTF. Using reference TRBV5-6 and TRBJ1-2 for the parts outside the CDR3, the full variable domain is DAGVTQSPTHLIKTRGQQVTLRCSPKSGHDTVSWYQQALGQGPQFIFQYYEEEERQRGNFPDRFSGHQFPNYSSELNVNALLLGDSALYLCASSLATGYTFGSGTRLTVV.

A remark on this clone: Other nucleotide sequences from this sample produce the same CDR3. This chain connects TRBV7-8 to TRBJ1-6; D not resolved. Germline V gene sequence: CDR1 SGHVS, CDR2 FQNEAQ. There are 14 residues in the CDR3. V was shortened by 5 bases and J by 2 bases, with 7 bases between the two germline ends. Here the CDR3 DNA reads TGTGCCAGCAGCCGACTTGCCTATAATTCACCCCTCCACTTT. Amino acids: CASSRLAYNSPLHF.

The V gene is TRBV30, the J gene TRBJ2-2; TRBD2 aligns across 15 bases. V gave up 8 bases and J gave up 6 bases; unmatched junction bases: 7. The CDR3 extends over 15 amino acids. Germline lookup yields CDR1 GTSNPN and CDR2 SVGIG (reference sequence). In nucleotides, the CDR3 is TGTGCCCGGGGACTAGCGGGGGGTGTGGCCGGGGAGCTGTTTTTT. Translating it yields CARGLAGGVAGELFF.